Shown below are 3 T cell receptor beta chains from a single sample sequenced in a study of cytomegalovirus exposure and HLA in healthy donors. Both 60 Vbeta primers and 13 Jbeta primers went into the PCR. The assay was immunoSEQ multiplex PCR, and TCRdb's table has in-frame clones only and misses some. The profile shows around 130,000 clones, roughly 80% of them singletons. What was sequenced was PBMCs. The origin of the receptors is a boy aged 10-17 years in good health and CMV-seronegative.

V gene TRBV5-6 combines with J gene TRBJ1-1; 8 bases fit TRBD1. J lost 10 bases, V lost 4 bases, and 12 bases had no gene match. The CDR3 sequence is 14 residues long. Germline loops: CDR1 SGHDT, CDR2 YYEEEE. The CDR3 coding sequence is TGTGCCAGCAGCCCGCGGGACAGGTCCCGGGGAGCTTTCTTT. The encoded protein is CASSPRDRSRGAFF.

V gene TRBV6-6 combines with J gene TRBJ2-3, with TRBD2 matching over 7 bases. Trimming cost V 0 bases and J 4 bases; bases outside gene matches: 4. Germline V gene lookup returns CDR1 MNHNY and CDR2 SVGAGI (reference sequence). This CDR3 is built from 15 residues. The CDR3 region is CASSYSHTSADTQYF. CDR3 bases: TGTGCCAGCAGTTACTCGCACACTAGCGCAGATACGCAGTATTTT.

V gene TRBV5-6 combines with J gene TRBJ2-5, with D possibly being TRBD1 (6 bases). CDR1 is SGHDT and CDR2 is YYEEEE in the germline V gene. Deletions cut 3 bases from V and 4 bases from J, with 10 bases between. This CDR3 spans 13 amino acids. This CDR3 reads CASSSRGVETQYF. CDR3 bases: TGTGCCAGCAGCTCCAGGGGTGTAGAGACCCAGTACTTC.